A selection of T cell receptor beta chains follows, all from one sample in a study of blood T cell repertoires in COVID-19. Sequencing used immunoSEQ multiplex PCR; TCRdb keeps in-frame clones, though not all of them. The sample shows tens of thousands of clones, roughly nine tenths of them seen only once. The material sequenced was peripheral blood. Receptors originate from a man aged 25 to 45 with active or convalescent COVID-19. CDR3s include the opening cysteine and the closing phenylalanine or tryptophan. D genes are given only for firm matches. Clone size appears in some rows only: once, few, many, or a class for an expanded clone.

size,V,J,D,DNA,CDR3
.,TRBV7-9,TRBJ1-4,.,TGTGCCAGCAGCTTCCCTCTAGGCCAGGGCGAAAAACTGTTTTTT,CASSFPLGQGEKLFF
.,TRBV5-1,TRBJ1-1,TRBD1,TGCGCCAGCAGCATTACGACAGGGACTCAGAACACTGAAGCTTTCTTT,CASSITTGTQNTEAFF
.,TRBV6-5,TRBJ1-2,TRBD1,TGTGCCAGCAGTCCGAAAGGACAGGGGCGCTATGGCTACACCTTC,CASSPKGQGRYGYTF
few,TRBV3-1/TRBV3-2,TRBJ2-2,TRBD2,TGTGCCAGCAGAAACCGGGGGGTCGGGGAGCTGTTTTTT,CASRNRGVGELFF
.,TRBV19,TRBJ1-1,TRBD1,TGTGCCAGTAGTATACAGGGGGCCAACACTGAAGCTTTCTTT,CASSIQGANTEAFF
.,TRBV11-2,TRBJ1-2,.,TGTGCCAGCAGCCCCCAGGGTAGTAGCTACACCTTC,CASSPQGSSYTF
.,TRBV7-2,TRBJ1-1,.,TGTGCCAGCAGCCCGCAGGTACGAAACACTGAAGCTTTCTTT,CASSPQVRNTEAFF
once,TRBV5-1,TRBJ1-2,TRBD1,TGCGCCAGCAGCCCAAGGACAGGGGAGGGCTATGGCTACACCTTC,CASSPRTGEGYGYTF
.,TRBV3-1/TRBV3-2,TRBJ1-2,.,TGTGCCAGCAGCCAAGGGTCGGGTGGCTACACCTTC,CASSQGSGGYTF
few,TRBV7-9,TRBJ2-2,TRBD2,TGTGCCAGCAGCTTACCGCTAGCGGGAGAGGACGGGGAGCTGTTTTTT,CASSLPLAGEDGELFF
.,TRBV5-1,TRBJ1-2,TRBD1,TGCGCCAGCAGCTTACAGGGGGCGGATGGCTACACCTTC,CASSLQGADGYTF
few,TRBV10-3,TRBJ1-2,.,TGTGCCTCCGCGGGAGACAACCATAACTATGGCTACACCTTC,CASAGDNHNYGYTF
.,TRBV7-9,TRBJ2-3,TRBD2,TGTGCCAGCAGCTTAGGGCGGGGGAGCACAGATACGCAGTATTTT,CASSLGRGSTDTQYF
.,TRBV19,TRBJ2-2,TRBD1,TGTGCCAGTAGTATAGTAGGGACAGCCACCGGGGAGCTGTTTTTT,CASSIVGTATGELFF
few,TRBV28,TRBJ2-6,TRBD1,TGTGCCAGCAGTTTAAGGGACAGGCTCACTTCTGGGGCCAACGTCCTGACTTTC,CASSLRDRLTSGANVLTF
.,TRBV18,TRBJ2-5,TRBD2,TGTGCCAGCTCACCCCCCGGCGGGAGGTCCGGGGAGACCCAGTACTTC,CASSPPGGRSGETQYF
.,TRBV19,TRBJ1-6,TRBD1,TGTGCCAGTAGTATAGCCAGGACAGGCCATTCACCCCTCCACTTT,CASSIARTGHSPLHF
.,TRBV18,TRBJ1-4,TRBD1,TGTGCCAGCTCACGTACCACAGGGGCCCTAACTAATGAAAAACTGTTTTTT,CASSRTTGALTNEKLFF
.,TRBV19,TRBJ1-3,TRBD1,TGTGCCAGCATCCGGGACAGTGCTTATCTAAGCTCTGGAAACACCATATATTTT,CASIRDSAYLSSGNTIYF
few,TRBV2,TRBJ2-1,.,TGTGCCAGCAGTGAAGGTGGCCAGGGGGAGCAGTTCTTC,CASSEGGQGEQFF
.,TRBV18,TRBJ1-1,TRBD1,TGTGCCAGCTCACCCCGGGACCCGACAGGGGCGTCGAACACTGAAGCTTTCTTT,CASSPRDPTGASNTEAFF
.,TRBV3-1/TRBV3-2,TRBJ1-2,TRBD1,TGTGCCAGCAGCCTCGGACAGGTCTATGGCTACACCTTC,CASSLGQVYGYTF
.,TRBV6-2/TRBV6-3,TRBJ2-2,TRBD1,TGTGCCAGCAGTTACCGCACGACAGGGGGTATCACCGGGGAGCTGTTTTTT,CASSYRTTGGITGELFF
.,TRBV30,TRBJ1-2,TRBD1,TGTGCCTGGAGCGTTGGGGCAGGGGGTGGCTATGGCTACACCTTC,CAWSVGAGGGYGYTF
.,TRBV9,TRBJ2-1,TRBD2,TGTGCCAGCAGCGTCTCCGGGACTAGCGCCTTGGGGGAGCAGTTCTTC,CASSVSGTSALGEQFF
.,TRBV30,TRBJ2-3,.,TGTGCCGGAGGAGGGCAGGGAGATACGCAGTATTTT,CAGGGQGDTQYF
.,TRBV6-6,TRBJ1-1,.,TGTGCCAGCAGTTATACTGGGCGGAGGTACACTGAAGCTTTCTTT,CASSYTGRRYTEAFF
.,TRBV13,TRBJ1-6,TRBD1,TGTGCCAGCAGGTGGGCAGGGGGCGATTATGGTTCACCCCTCCACTTT,CASRWAGGDYGSPLHF
.,TRBV5-1,TRBJ1-2,.,TGCGCCAGCAGCTTGGGGGGCCCTGCTAACTATGGCTACACCTTC,CASSLGGPANYGYTF
.,TRBV2,TRBJ2-3,TRBD2,TGTGCCAGCAGTGGCACTAGCGGGGGCGGGGATACGCAGTATTTT,CASSGTSGGGDTQYF
.,TRBV29-1,TRBJ1-2,TRBD1,TGCAGCGCTGCGACAGGGGGCAACTATGGCTACACCTTC,CSAATGGNYGYTF
.,TRBV6-5,TRBJ1-4,.,TGTGCCAGCAGTCTGACAATTAGTGAAAAACTGTTTTTT,CASSLTISEKLFF
.,TRBV3-1/TRBV3-2,TRBJ1-1,.,TGTGCCAGCACCAAGACAGTGGGAACTGAAGCTTTCTTT,CASTKTVGTEAFF
.,TRBV7-2,TRBJ1-1,TRBD1,TGTGCCAGCAGCTCTTGGGGACAGGGGGCGAGTGAAGCTTTCTTT,CASSSWGQGASEAFF
once,TRBV4-1,TRBJ2-7,.,TGCGCCAGCAGCCAAGATCAGGCTGATCCCTCCTACGAGCAGTACTTC,CASSQDQADPSYEQYF
.,TRBV12-3/TRBV12-4,TRBJ1-1,.,TGTGCCAGCAGGTTTATGAACACTGAAGCTTTCTTT,CASRFMNTEAFF
.,TRBV18,TRBJ2-5,.,TGTGCCAGCTCACCGGGTCAGGGGGAGACCCAGTACTTC,CASSPGQGETQYF
.,TRBV14,TRBJ2-3,.,TGTGCCAGCAGCCAGGCCAGCACAGATACGCAGTATTTT,CASSQASTDTQYF
few,TRBV5-1,TRBJ2-3,TRBD1,TGCGCCAGCAGCCCGAGAGGACAGGGTAGCACAGATACGCAGTATTTT,CASSPRGQGSTDTQYF
.,TRBV3-1/TRBV3-2,TRBJ1-5,.,TGTGCCAGCAGCAACGGAGCGTCCGGTCAGCCCCAGCATTTT,CASSNGASGQPQHF
.,TRBV29-1,TRBJ2-1,TRBD2,TGCAGCGGGGGACTAGCGGGAGGGCCGATCTACAATGAGCAGTTCTTC,CSGGLAGGPIYNEQFF
once,TRBV5-4,TRBJ2-3,TRBD2,TGTGCCAGCAGCCCGGGACTAGCGGACACAGATACGCAGTATTTT,CASSPGLADTDTQYF
.,TRBV9,TRBJ2-5,TRBD1,TGTGCCAGCAGCGTGGGACAGGGGGAAGAGACCCAGTACTTC,CASSVGQGEETQYF
few,TRBV6-1,TRBJ2-6,TRBD1,TGTGCCAGCAGTGTTTCGGGACAGATCTCTGGGGCCAACGTCCTGACTTTC,CASSVSGQISGANVLTF
.,TRBV27,TRBJ1-5,.,TGTGCCAGCAGTCCTACGGTGTATAGCAATCAGCCCCAGCATTTT,CASSPTVYSNQPQHF
.,TRBV5-8,TRBJ2-3,.,TGTGCCAGCAGCTTTGGACACCGAAGCACAGATACGCAGTATTTT,CASSFGHRSTDTQYF
.,TRBV5-4,TRBJ1-1,.,TGTGCCAGCAGCTCCCTTCTCGATCGCTCTCGATTGGCCCGAGCTTTCTTT,CASSSLLDRSRLARAFF
once,TRBV7-9,TRBJ2-5,.,TGTGCCAGCAGCTCTCAGGGGCCCCAAGAGACCCAGTACTTC,CASSSQGPQETQYF
once,TRBV11-2,TRBJ1-1,.,TGTGCCAGCAGCCCGGGAGGGGCGGGGAACACTGAAGCTTTCTTT,CASSPGGAGNTEAFF
.,TRBV18,TRBJ2-3,.,TGTGCCAGCTCCGTGACGAGGGGGTCAGATACGCAGTATTTT,CASSVTRGSDTQYF
.,TRBV6-5,TRBJ1-5,.,TGTGCCAGCAGTTACTCGAGACTTCTTCAGCCCCAGCATTTT,CASSYSRLLQPQHF
.,TRBV9,TRBJ1-4,.,TGTGCCAGCAGCGTTGACGGGGGACTTAGTGAAAAACTGTTTTTT,CASSVDGGLSEKLFF
.,TRBV19,TRBJ1-6,TRBD1,TGTGCCAGTAGCTCCCGGACAGGGACGGCCCTCCACTTT,CASSSRTGTALHF
.,TRBV11-2,TRBJ2-2,TRBD1,TGTGCCAGCAGCGCCAACAGGGGGCAGGTCACCGGGGAGCTGTTTTTT,CASSANRGQVTGELFF
.,TRBV5-1,TRBJ2-5,TRBD1,TGCGCCAGCAGCTTGGCCGCGGCGGCAGGGGGCGAGACCCAGTACTTC,CASSLAAAAGGETQYF
.,TRBV5-1,TRBJ2-5,TRBD2,TGCGCCAGCAGCGGGGGGACTAGCGGGAAACAAGAGACCCAGTACTTC,CASSGGTSGKQETQYF
.,TRBV20-1,TRBJ1-1,TRBD1,TGCAGTGCTAGTGGACAGGGGGCGCGTGACACTGAAGCTTTCTTT,CSASGQGARDTEAFF